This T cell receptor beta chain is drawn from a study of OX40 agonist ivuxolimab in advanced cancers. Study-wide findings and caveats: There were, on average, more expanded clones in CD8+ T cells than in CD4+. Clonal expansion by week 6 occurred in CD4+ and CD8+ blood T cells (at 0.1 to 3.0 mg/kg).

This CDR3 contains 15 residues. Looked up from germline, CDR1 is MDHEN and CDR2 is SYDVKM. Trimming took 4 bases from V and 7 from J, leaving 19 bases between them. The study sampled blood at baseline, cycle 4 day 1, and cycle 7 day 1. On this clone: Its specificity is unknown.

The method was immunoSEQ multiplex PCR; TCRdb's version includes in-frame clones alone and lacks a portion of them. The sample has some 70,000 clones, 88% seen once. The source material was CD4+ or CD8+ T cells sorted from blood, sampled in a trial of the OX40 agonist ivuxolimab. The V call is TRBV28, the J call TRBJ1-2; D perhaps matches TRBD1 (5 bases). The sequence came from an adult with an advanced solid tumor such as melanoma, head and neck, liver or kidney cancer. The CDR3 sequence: CASSSPRGTVPGYTF. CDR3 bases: TGTGCCAGCAGTTCCCCCCGCGGGACGGTCCCTGGCTACACCTTC.